The rows below give T cell receptor beta chains drawn from one sample of a study of naive and memory T cell subsets. MiXCR, applied by TCRdb to the UMI-ligation and nested PCR reads, yields one record per CDR3 protein. In the table there are over 20,000 distinct CDR3 sequences, about 5.2% of which are singletons. The sample was blood. The receptors derive from an adult in good health. Both conserved end residues are part of each CDR3. The order of the fields is D gene, V gene, clone size, J gene, CDR3 length, CDR3 DNA, CDR3 protein. The D gene is left open where the match is weak. Clone size is given for some rows only: seen once, a few or many times, or a class if the clone is expanded.

>TRBD1|TRBV4-2|many|TRBJ2-3|16
TGTGCCAGCAGGGATCTGGGACAGGTGCGCACAGATACGCAGTATTTT
CASRDLGQVRTDTQYF
>-|TRBV5-4|many|TRBJ2-7|16
TGTGCCAGCAGCTTGATGTTGTCTAGCGATTCCTACGAGCAGTACTTC
CASSLMLSSDSYEQYF
>-|TRBV7-2|few|TRBJ2-2|15
TGTGCCAGCAGCTCCCACCGGGCCCTCACCGGGGAGCTGTTTTTT
CASSSHRALTGELFF
>-|TRBV29-1|medium-sized|TRBJ2-7|17
TGCAGCGTTGCTGGTTATAGGAACAGGGCAATTTCCTACGAGCAGTACTTC
CSVAGYRNRAISYEQYF
>TRBD1|TRBV7-3|many|TRBJ2-7|16
TGTGCCAGCAGCTTATCAGGGGGAAGATGGTCCTACGAGCAGTACTTC
CASSLSGGRWSYEQYF
>-|TRBV6-2/TRBV6-3|many|TRBJ2-5|12
TGTGCCAGCAGTCGTTCCGACGGGACCCAGTACTTC
CASSRSDGTQYF
>TRBD2|TRBV6-2/TRBV6-3|-|TRBJ2-1|14
TGTGCCAGCAGTTTTAGCGGGAGGGCGAATGAGCAGTTCTTC
CASSFSGRANEQFF
>-|TRBV7-9|many|TRBJ1-1|11
TGTGCCAGCAGCATCAACACTGAAGCTTTCTTT
CASSINTEAFF
>TRBD2|TRBV6-6|-|TRBJ2-2|15
TGTGCCAGCAGTTCCGTAGCGGGAGTGGGCGGGGAGCTGTTTTTT
CASSSVAGVGGELFF
>-|TRBV29-1|many|TRBJ1-3|13
TGCAGCGTATCAGTGGACTCTGGAAACACCATATATTTT
CSVSVDSGNTIYF
>TRBD1|TRBV6-2/TRBV6-3|-|TRBJ2-2|16
TGTGCCAGCAGTTACTCCGGACAGGTGTCATCCGGGGAGCTGTTTTTT
CASSYSGQVSSGELFF
>TRBD2|TRBV20-1|many|TRBJ2-3|13
TGCAGTGCAACGACTAGCGGCACAGATACGCAGTATTTT
CSATTSGTDTQYF
>TRBD1|TRBV15|many|TRBJ1-1|17
TGTGCCACCAGCAGAGATCTCGACAGGGGGCCGAACACTGAAGCTTTCTTT
CATSRDLDRGPNTEAFF
>TRBD1|TRBV18|few|TRBJ2-5|16
TGTGCCAGCTCACCCGTCCTCGGACAGGGAGGCGAGACCCAGTACTTC
CASSPVLGQGGETQYF
>-|TRBV7-9|many|TRBJ2-1|11
TGTGCCAGCAGCCGGATCAATGAGCAGTTCTTC
CASSRINEQFF
>-|TRBV4-1|many|TRBJ2-5|15
TGCGCCAGCAGCTCAAACAGGAATATGCAAGAGACCCAGTACTTC
CASSSNRNMQETQYF
>TRBD2|TRBV4-3|many|TRBJ2-1|16
TGCGCCAGCAGCTCGCGCGGGACTAGCAGATACAATGAGCAGTTCTTC
CASSSRGTSRYNEQFF
>-|TRBV6-6|many|TRBJ2-3|18
TGTGCCAGCAGTTATCTCCGGGCCTCGGGGGAGAGCACAGATACGCAGTATTTT
CASSYLRASGESTDTQYF
>TRBD2|TRBV20-1|many|TRBJ2-1|16
TGCAGTGCCCCAAAGGGGGGACTAGCGAGTCGGAGTGAGCAGTTCTTC
CSAPKGGLASRSEQFF
>TRBD2|TRBV7-9|many|TRBJ2-3|18
TGTGCCAGCAGCTTCTGGACCCGTTGGCGGGAGGATACAGATACGCAGTATTTT
CASSFWTRWREDTDTQYF
>TRBD1|TRBV7-9|many|TRBJ2-1|15
TGTGCCAGCAGCTCTCCGGGACAGGGGGCCAATGAGCAGTTCTTC
CASSSPGQGANEQFF
>-|TRBV7-2|many|TRBJ1-5|15
TGTGCCAGCAGCTTAGGAGGGTTTCAGGGGCTCTCCCAGCATTTT
CASSLGGFQGLSQHF
>TRBD1|TRBV30|few|TRBJ1-2|14
TGTGCCGGGACCCCCAAGACGGACAGGGATGGCGACACCTTC
CAGTPKTDRDGDTF
>-|TRBV7-8|many|TRBJ1-5|16
TGTGCCAGCAGCTTAGGCAGGGCATATAGCAATCAGCCCCAGCATTTT
CASSLGRAYSNQPQHF
>-|TRBV12-3/TRBV12-4|many|TRBJ2-5|15
TGTGCCAGCAGTTTAATTTGGGGCGACAAAGAGACCCAGTACTTC
CASSLIWGDKETQYF
>-|TRBV28|many|TRBJ2-7|13
TGTGCCAGCAGTCCCGGCCTCAACTACGAGCAGTACTTC
CASSPGLNYEQYF
>TRBD2|TRBV6-2/TRBV6-3|few|TRBJ2-7|12
TGTGCCAGCGGGAGGGCCCCCTACGAGCAGTACTTC
CASGRAPYEQYF
>-|TRBV6-6|few|TRBJ1-3|13
TGTGGAGCAAGGGACAACTCTGGAAACACCATATATTTT
CGARDNSGNTIYF
>-|TRBV7-9|many|TRBJ1-1|14
TGTGCCAGCAGCTCCATTGGACTGAACACTGAAGCTTTCTTT
CASSSIGLNTEAFF